This entry lists 30 T cell receptor beta chains sequenced from one sample in a study of T cell repertoires in cytomegalovirus infection. Their recognized antigens are unknown. MiXCR, applied by TCRdb to the reads, yields one record per CDR3 protein. Of fewer than 900,000 distinct CDR3 sequences listed, roughly 28% are singletons. The sequencing used cultured CD8+ T cells from PBMCs, collected from culture after CMV antigen stimulation. Receptor source: a human donor in good health (CMV status not recorded). Some clones in this sample may be carry-over from other donors' samples.

This clonotype was observed at least ten times. The chain uses TRBV12-5 and TRBJ1-1; 7 bases align to TRBD1. Trimming removed 5 bases from V and 4 bases from J; junction bases left unmatched: 7. The CDR3 runs 14 residues. Per the germline V gene, CDR1 is LGHNT and CDR2 is FRNRAP. CDR3 sequence: CASGQDREGTEAFF. The CDR3 bases are TGTGCTAGTGGTCAAGACAGGGAGGGCACTGAAGCTTTCTTT.

The V and J genes are TRBV27 and TRBJ2-5; 8 bases are a match to TRBD1. V shed 7 bases, J shed 1 base, and the junction held 5 bases outside the gene matches. CDR1 is MNHEY and CDR2 is SMNVEV in the germline V gene (reference sequence). The CDR3 is made up of 14 amino acids. The CDR3 nucleotides are TGTGCCAGCAAATTCGGACAGGGCCAAGAGACCCAGTACTTC. This codes for CASKFGQGQETQYF.

V and J are TRBV5-5 and TRBJ1-6; 7 bases align to TRBD1. Per the germline V gene, CDR1 is SGHKS and CDR2 is YYEKEE (reference sequence). CDR3 size: 17 residues. With V trimmed by 1 base and J by 0 bases, 4 bases remained unmatched. CDR3 DNA sequence: TGTGCCAGCAGCTTGAGGGACAGTAGCTCCTATAATTCACCCCTCCACTTT. It specifies CASSLRDSSSYNSPLHF.

This chain links TRBV7-6 with TRBJ1-6, with D possibly being TRBD1 (6 bases). CDR3 length: 16 amino acids. Germline V lookup: CDR1 SGHVS, CDR2 FNYEAQ. The V end was cut by 5 bases, the J end by 1 base, with 12 bases between. The DNA of the CDR3 is TGTGCCAGCAGCCCAAGGGGGGATTCCTATAATTCACCCCTCCACTTT. Its translation is CASSPRGDSYNSPLHF.

V gene TRBV6-2 or TRBV6-3 combines with J gene TRBJ2-7; either TRBD1 or TRBD2 may fit D (5 bases each). The CDR3 consists of 14 residues. Germline values: CDR1 MNHEY, CDR2 SVGEGT. Trimming left V 0 bases short and J 2 bases short, with 8 bases between. For the CDR3, the DNA is TGTGCCAGCAGTTACTCTCGGGGCACCTACGAGCAGTACTTC. Translating it yields CASSYSRGTYEQYF.

The V and J genes are TRBV12-3 or TRBV12-4 and TRBJ1-3, with D perhaps matching TRBD1 (6 bases). Trimming shortened V by 0 bases and J by 1 base, and 16 bases separated the two germline ends. CDR3 length: 18 amino acids. The CDR3 region is CASSLAPGATASGNTIYF. As DNA, the CDR3 is TGTGCCAGCAGTTTAGCGCCGGGGGCTACAGCATCTGGAAACACCATATATTTT.

This clonotype has a handful of counts. The CDR3, as DNA: TGTGCCAGCAGTTTATGGGAGGGGGCTGAAGCTTTCTTT. This encodes CASSLWEGAEAFF. The chain employs TRBV27 and TRBJ1-1; the D gene is possibly TRBD1 (6 bases). V lost 1 base and J 6 bases, leaving 9 bases between the germline ends. Germline CDR1 is MNHEY and CDR2 is SMNVEV (reference sequence). The CDR3 totals 13 residues.

This clonotype was seen at least ten times. This chain joins TRBV7-8 and TRBJ2-5; a possible D gene is TRBD1 (6 bases). Germline V gene lookup returns CDR1 SGHVS and CDR2 FQNEAQ. The CDR3 contains 19 residues. V lost 2 bases and J 0 bases, leaving 22 bases between the germline ends. CDR3 sequence: CASSLSGGFGDNYQETQYF. The CDR3 DNA reads as TGTGCCAGCAGCTTAAGTGGGGGCTTTGGGGATAATTACCAAGAGACCCAGTACTTC.

The chain joins TRBV19 to TRBJ1-2; D not resolved. This CDR3 spans 13 amino acids. V was shortened by 2 bases and J by 2 bases, with 6 bases between the two germline ends. Germline V lookup: CDR1 LNHDA, CDR2 SQIVND (reference sequence). This chain's CDR3 is CASSIMENYGYTF. CDR3 DNA sequence: TGTGCCAGTAGTATAATGGAGAACTATGGCTACACCTTC.

In this sample, this clonotype turned up a few times. CDR3 DNA: TGTGCCAGCAGGGAGGACAGGGGGCTCTCCTACGAGCAGTACTTC. Translated, it gives CASREDRGLSYEQYF. The gene calls are TRBV7-9 and TRBJ2-7, with 11 bases matching TRBD1. This CDR3 has 15 amino acids. V shed 6 bases, J shed 0 bases, and the junction held 4 bases outside the gene matches. Looked up from germline, CDR1 is SEHNR and CDR2 is FQNEAQ (reference sequence).

V is TRBV12-3 or TRBV12-4 and J is TRBJ2-3; D is ambiguous. The CDR3 loop spans 14 amino acids. Trimming stripped 5 bases from V and 6 bases from J, with 15 bases between. This CDR3 is CASSDPDFSDTQYF. The CDR3 region has the DNA TGTGCCAGCAGTGACCCCGATTTTTCCGATACGCAGTATTTT.

This clonotype has a count of ten or more. The chain employs TRBV10-3 and TRBJ2-1; TRBD2 matches 8 bases. J lost 2 bases, V lost 3 bases, and 3 bases had no gene match. The CDR3 is made up of 15 amino acids. The germline CDR1 and CDR2 sequences are ENHRY and SYGVKD. The CDR3 here is CAISDAGGTYNEQFF. DNA of the CDR3: TGTGCCATCAGTGATGCGGGGGGAACCTACAATGAGCAGTTCTTC.

A few counts support this clonotype. V gene TRBV27 combines with J gene TRBJ1-2; 11 bases agree with TRBD1. After removal of 11 bases from V and 7 bases from J, the junction contained 6 bases not matched to a gene. This CDR3 is built from 12 residues. The germline V gene encodes CDR1 MNHEY and CDR2 SMNVEV (reference sequence). The CDR3 is CAAGQGASGYTF. DNA of the CDR3: TGTGCCGCTGGACAGGGGGCGTCTGGCTACACCTTC.

This chain joins TRBV9 and TRBJ2-1; 10 nucleotides line up with TRBD1. In germline, CDR1 is SGDLS, CDR2 YYNGEE. The CDR3 runs to 15 residues. Unmatched junction bases numbered 4, after V lost 0 bases and J lost 7 bases. The CDR3 DNA is TGTGCCAGCAGCGTAGCCGGACAGGGGGGTAATGAGCAGTTCTTC. Translating it yields CASSVAGQGGNEQFF.

This clonotype was observed a few times. The genes are TRBV28 and TRBJ1-2; possible D gene TRBD1, 6 bases. The CDR3 covers 14 residues. Germline V lookup: CDR1 MDHEN, CDR2 SYDVKM. With 2 bases removed from V and 7 bases from J, the gap between germline ends came to 14 bases. The CDR3 spells CASSLPTDRRGYTF. In DNA, the CDR3 is TGTGCCAGCAGTTTACCTACCGACAGGCGTGGCTACACCTTC.

V usage is TRBV20-1 and J usage is TRBJ2-1; TRBD1 agrees at 8 bases. The CDR3 runs 14 residues. The J segment lost 7 bases and the V segment lost 6 bases, leaving 11 bases of the junction unmatched. Germline assignment: CDR1 DFQATT and CDR2 SNEGSKA (reference sequence). In DNA, the CDR3 is TGCAGTGCATGCGACAGGGGAGTCGGGAATGAGCAGTTCTTC. Its protein product is CSACDRGVGNEQFF.

V and J are TRBV7-2 and TRBJ2-7; D unclear. V shed 2 bases and J shed 0 bases, with 8 bases lying between them. Germline V gene data show CDR1 as SGHTA and CDR2 as FQGNSA. The CDR3 contains 14 residues. CDR3 DNA: TGTGCCAGCAGCTTAAATCACCGCTCCTACGAGCAGTACGTC. Residues: CASSLNHRSYEQYV.

Regarding this clonotype: A junction end diverges from the germline sequence, so it may reflect a read error. The chain joins TRBV6-2 or TRBV6-3 to TRBJ2-7; D possibly corresponds to TRBD1 (6 bases). Germline V gene lookup returns CDR1 MNHEY and CDR2 SVGEGT. CDR3 size: 12 residues. This chain's CDR3 is CASSVGDISKVF. The CDR3, as DNA: TGTGCCAGCAGTGTAGGGGACATTTCCAAGGTGTTC.

The J gene is TRBJ2-7, the V gene TRBV27; D is unclear. V lost 1 base, J lost 3 bases, and 7 bases lay in between. Germline lookup yields CDR1 MNHEY and CDR2 SMNVEV (reference sequence). The CDR3 has 13 amino acids. The CDR3 coding sequence is TGTGCCAGCAGTTTATTGAATGGCTACGAGCAGTACTTC. Amino acid sequence: CASSLLNGYEQYF.

V gene TRBV9 combines with J gene TRBJ1-2; 7 bases are shared with TRBD1. Germline trimming cut 4 bases from V and 7 bases from J; bases unmatched to any gene: 13. Germline CDR1 is SGDLS and CDR2 is YYNGEE. The CDR3 sequence is 15 residues long. The CDR3 loop is CASSSNADRDRGYTF. DNA for the CDR3: TGTGCCAGCAGCTCCAACGCAGACAGGGATCGTGGCTACACCTTC.

This clonotype has at least ten counts. The genes are TRBV7-6 and TRBJ2-1; 12 nucleotides line up with TRBD2. Germline lookup yields CDR1 SGHVS and CDR2 FNYEAQ. This CDR3 has 16 residues. J lost 9 bases, V lost 1 base, and 7 bases had no gene match. In DNA form, the CDR3 reads TGTGCCAGCAGCTTAGACCTAGCGGGGGGGCCAGTTGAGCAGTTCTTC. The encoded protein is CASSLDLAGGPVEQFF.

This chain uses TRBV24-1 with TRBJ1-1; 7 nucleotides agree with TRBD1. The junction had 3 bases not matched to a gene; V was cut back by 2 bases and J by 4 bases. Looked up from germline, CDR1 is KGHDR and CDR2 is SFDVKD. There are 14 residues in the CDR3. CDR3 bases: TGTGCCACCAGTGATTCCGACAGGGTCACTGAAGCTTTCTTT. It yields the protein CATSDSDRVTEAFF.

The sample holds a few counts of this clonotype. One end of the junction does not line up with germline, which may come from a read error. The CDR3 loop is CASSLGPARPTGELFF. In DNA form, the CDR3 reads TGTGCTAGCAGCTTAGGTCCCGCAAGGCCCACCGGGGAGCTGTTTTTT. This chain links TRBV7-6 with TRBJ2-2; D is unresolved. Germline V lookup: CDR1 SGHVS, CDR2 FNYEAQ. The CDR3 consists of 16 residues.

The chain recombines TRBV20-1 with TRBJ1-1, with D hard to call. The CDR3 contains 14 residues. The V gene lost 0 bases and the J gene lost 1 base, with 9 bases spanning the gap. Germline V lookup: CDR1 DFQATT, CDR2 SNEGSKA (reference sequence). DNA of the CDR3: TGCAGTGCTAGAGATTTTTGGGGGAACACTGAAGCTTTCTTT. Amino acids: CSARDFWGNTEAFF.

The chain is built from TRBV29-1 and TRBJ2-5; 7 bases are shared with TRBD1. V lost 3 bases and J lost 5; bases outside the gene matches: 24. The CDR3 consists of 19 residues. Germline CDR1 SQVTM, CDR2 ANQGSEA. CDR3 DNA: TGCAGCGTTGATATCGGGACAAGACAGTCATCAGGGGGAATCGAGACCCAGTACTTC. Encoded protein: CSVDIGTRQSSGGIETQYF.

This clonotype was found a few times. As DNA, the CDR3 is TGTGCCAGCAGCTTAGAAGAGGGGGCGACCACCGGGGAGCTGTTTTTT. Residues: CASSLEEGATTGELFF. This chain connects TRBV7-6 to TRBJ2-2; 7 nucleotides agree with TRBD1. The CDR3 extends over 16 amino acids. The V gene's germline CDR1 is SGHVS and CDR2 FNYEAQ. V shed 1 base, J shed 4 bases, and the junction held 6 bases outside the gene matches.

The chain recombines TRBV27 with TRBJ1-4; D might be TRBD1 (5 bases). This CDR3 has 15 amino acids. Germline values: CDR1 MNHEY, CDR2 SMNVEV (reference sequence). V shed 4 bases and J shed 10 bases, with 19 bases lying between them. The CDR3 bases are TGTGCCAGCAGTTCATCGCAGGTCGGGGGGGGAAAACTGTTTTTT. It yields the protein CASSSSQVGGGKLFF.

The chain combines TRBV6-5 with TRBJ1-1, with D possibly being TRBD1 (6 bases). V dropped 0 bases and J dropped 5 bases, with 13 bases sitting between them. Germline loops: CDR1 MNHEY, CDR2 SVGAGI. The CDR3 consists of 15 residues. Here the CDR3 reads CASSYSPRGKTEAFF. The DNA for the CDR3 is TGTGCCAGCAGTTACTCCCCCAGGGGTAAGACTGAAGCTTTCTTT.

This chain uses TRBV15 with TRBJ1-3; 7 bases map to TRBD1. Trimming took 1 base from V and 3 from J; bases not matched to a gene: 3. The CDR3 loop spans 15 amino acids. Germline V lookup: CDR1 LNHNV, CDR2 YYDKDF (reference sequence). As DNA, the CDR3 is TGTGCCACCAGCAGAGGTACAGGGGTTGGAAACACCATATATTTT. Translation: CATSRGTGVGNTIYF.

Ten or more counts support this clonotype. This chain joins TRBV10-2 and TRBJ2-3, with D tentatively TRBD1 (6 bases). The CDR3 totals 16 residues. CDR1 is WSHSY, CDR2 SAAADI, per germline. The V end was cut by 3 bases, the J end by 4 bases, with 17 bases between. The CDR3: CASSEVTGYVADTQYF. DNA of the CDR3: TGCGCCAGCAGTGAAGTAACAGGGTATGTGGCAGATACGCAGTATTTT.